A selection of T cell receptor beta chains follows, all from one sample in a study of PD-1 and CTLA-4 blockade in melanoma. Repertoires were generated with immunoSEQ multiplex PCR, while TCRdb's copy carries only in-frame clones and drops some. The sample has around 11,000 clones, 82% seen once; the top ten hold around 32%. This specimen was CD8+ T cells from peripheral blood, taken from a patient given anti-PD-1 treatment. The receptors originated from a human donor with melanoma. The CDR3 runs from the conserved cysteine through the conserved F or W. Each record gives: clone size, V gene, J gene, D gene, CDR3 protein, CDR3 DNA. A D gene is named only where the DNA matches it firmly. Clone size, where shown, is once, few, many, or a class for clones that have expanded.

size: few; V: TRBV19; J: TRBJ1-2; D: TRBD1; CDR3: CATWTGAYGYTF; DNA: TGTGCCACCTGGACAGGGGCCTATGGCTACACCTTC
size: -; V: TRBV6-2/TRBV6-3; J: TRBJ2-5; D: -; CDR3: CASSQTVRETQYF; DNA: TGTGCCAGCAGCCAGACCGTGAGGGAGACCCAGTACTTC
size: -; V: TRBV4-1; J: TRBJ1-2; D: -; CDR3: CASSHTTGSDGYTF; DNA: TGCGCCAGCAGCCACACCACAGGGAGCGATGGCTACACCTTC
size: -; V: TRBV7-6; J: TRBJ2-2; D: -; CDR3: CASRLGIVLFF; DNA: TGTGCCAGCAGACTTGGAATAGTTCTGTTTTTT
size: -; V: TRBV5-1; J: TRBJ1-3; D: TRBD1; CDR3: CASSLEGTAGNTIYF; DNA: TGCGCCAGCAGCCTCGAAGGGACAGCAGGAAACACCATATATTTT
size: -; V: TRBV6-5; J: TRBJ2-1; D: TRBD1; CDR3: CASSRTGYNEQFF; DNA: TGTGCCAGCAGTCGGACAGGGTACAATGAGCAGTTCTTC
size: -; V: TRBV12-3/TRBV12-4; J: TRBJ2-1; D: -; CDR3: CASSWDYNEQFF; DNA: TGTGCCAGCAGTTGGGATTACAATGAGCAGTTCTTC
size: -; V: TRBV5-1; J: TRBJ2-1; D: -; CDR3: CASSSELEVSSYNEQFF; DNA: TGCGCCAGCAGCTCGGAATTGGAGGTAAGCTCCTACAATGAGCAGTTCTTC
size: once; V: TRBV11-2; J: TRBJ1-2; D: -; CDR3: CATRREGGYTF; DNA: TGTGCCACCCGTCGAGAGGGTGGCTACACCTTC
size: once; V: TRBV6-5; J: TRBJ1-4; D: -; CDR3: CASSKDATNEKLFF; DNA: TGTGCCAGCAGTAAGGATGCAACTAATGAAAAACTGTTTTTT
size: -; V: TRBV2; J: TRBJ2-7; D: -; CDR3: CASSEGTGTVYEQYF; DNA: TGTGCCAGCAGTGAAGGTACAGGGACTGTCTACGAGCAGTACTTC
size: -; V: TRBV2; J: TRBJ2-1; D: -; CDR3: CAEREAAYNEQFF; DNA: TGTGCCGAACGGGAAGCGGCCTACAATGAGCAGTTCTTC
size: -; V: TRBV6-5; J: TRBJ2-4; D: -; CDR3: CASSADENIQYF; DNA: TGTGCCAGCTCGGCGGACGAAAACATTCAGTACTTC
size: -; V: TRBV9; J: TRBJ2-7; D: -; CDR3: CASSPAGGGNEQYF; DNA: TGTGCCAGCAGCCCCGCCGGAGGGGGGAACGAGCAGTACTTC
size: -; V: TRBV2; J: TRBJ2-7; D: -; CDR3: CASQGYEQYF; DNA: TGTGCCAGTCAGGGTTACGAGCAGTACTTC
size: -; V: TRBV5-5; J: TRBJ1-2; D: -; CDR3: CASSLVFGGFGYTF; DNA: TGTGCCAGCAGCTTGGTGTTCGGCGGGTTCGGCTACACCTTC
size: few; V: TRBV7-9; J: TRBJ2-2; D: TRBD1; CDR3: CASSSGQITGELFF; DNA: TGTGCCAGCAGCTCGGGACAGATCACCGGGGAGCTGTTTTTT
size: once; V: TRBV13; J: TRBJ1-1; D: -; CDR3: CASSWTDNTEAFF; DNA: TGTGCCAGCAGCTGGACAGACAACACTGAAGCTTTCTTT
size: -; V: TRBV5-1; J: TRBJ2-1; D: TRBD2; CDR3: CASSGGLAGDNEQFF; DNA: TGCGCCAGCAGCGGGGGACTAGCGGGTGACAATGAGCAGTTCTTC
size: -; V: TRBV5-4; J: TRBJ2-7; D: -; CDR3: CASTKGPSSAGEQYF; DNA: TGTGCCAGCACCAAGGGGCCTTCCTCCGCTGGCGAGCAGTACTTC
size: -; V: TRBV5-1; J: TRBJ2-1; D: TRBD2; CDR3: CASSQAGGHEQFF; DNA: TGCGCCAGCAGCCAAGCGGGAGGGCATGAGCAGTTCTTC
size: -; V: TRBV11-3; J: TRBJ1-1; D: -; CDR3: CASSLDRGSNTEAFF; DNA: TGTGCCAGCAGCTTAGATCGGGGATCAAACACTGAAGCTTTCTTT
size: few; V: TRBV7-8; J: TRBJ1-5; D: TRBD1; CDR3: CASSYGQAMDQPQHF; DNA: TGTGCCAGCAGCTATGGACAGGCGATGGATCAGCCCCAGCATTTT
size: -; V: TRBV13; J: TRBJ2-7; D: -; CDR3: CASRAGFEYEQYF; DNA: TGTGCCAGCAGAGCCGGGTTCGAGTACGAGCAGTACTTC
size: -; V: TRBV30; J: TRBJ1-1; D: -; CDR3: CAWGHRLPEAFF; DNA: TGTGCCTGGGGTCACAGGTTACCTGAAGCTTTCTTT
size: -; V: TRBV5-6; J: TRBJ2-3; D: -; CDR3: CASSLGQNTDTQYF; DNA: TGTGCCAGCAGCTTGGGACAGAACACAGATACGCAGTATTTT
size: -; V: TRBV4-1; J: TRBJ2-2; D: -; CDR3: CASSPIQGGGELFF; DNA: TGCGCCAGCAGCCCAATACAGGGAGGCGGGGAGCTGTTTTTT
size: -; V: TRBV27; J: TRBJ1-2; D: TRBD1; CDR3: CASSSTGVGYTF; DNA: TGTGCCAGCAGTTCAACAGGGGTTGGCTACACCTTC
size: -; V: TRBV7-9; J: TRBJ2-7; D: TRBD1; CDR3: CASSLEQGFYEQYF; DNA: TGTGCCAGCAGCTTAGAACAGGGGTTCTACGAGCAGTACTTC
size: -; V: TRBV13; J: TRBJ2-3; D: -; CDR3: CATSIQFSPQDTQYF; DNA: TGTGCCACCTCGATTCAGTTCTCCCCCCAGGATACGCAGTATTTT
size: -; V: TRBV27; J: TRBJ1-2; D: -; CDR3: CASSLGGGWAGYTF; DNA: TGTGCCAGCAGTCTAGGCGGGGGGTGGGCAGGCTACACCTTC
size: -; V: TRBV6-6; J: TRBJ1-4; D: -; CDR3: CASSRPGEANEKLFF; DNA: TGTGCCAGCAGCCGACCTGGGGAGGCTAATGAAAAACTGTTTTTT
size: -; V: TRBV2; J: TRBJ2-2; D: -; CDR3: CASSDNRGGGTGELFF; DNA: TGTGCCAGCAGTGATAACAGGGGAGGGGGCACCGGGGAGCTGTTTTTT
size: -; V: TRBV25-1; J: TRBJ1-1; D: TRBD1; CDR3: CASSADRGSNTEAFF; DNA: TGTGCCAGCAGTGCGGACAGGGGGTCGAACACTGAAGCTTTCTTT
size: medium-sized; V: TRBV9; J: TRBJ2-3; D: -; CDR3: CASSVGTLITDTQYF; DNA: TGTGCCAGCAGCGTAGGAACACTCATCACAGATACGCAGTATTTT
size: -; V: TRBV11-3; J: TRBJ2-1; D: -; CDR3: CASSQWDSQNEQFF; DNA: TGTGCCAGCAGCCAATGGGACTCCCAAAATGAGCAGTTCTTC
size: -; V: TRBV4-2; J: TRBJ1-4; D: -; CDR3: CASSQSGPRAAEKLFF; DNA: TGTGCCAGCAGCCAGTCAGGACCGAGGGCTGCTGAAAAACTGTTTTTT
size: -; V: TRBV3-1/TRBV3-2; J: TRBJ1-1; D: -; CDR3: CASSHVGQPQAFF; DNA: TGTGCCAGCAGCCATGTAGGACAGCCCCAAGCTTTCTTT
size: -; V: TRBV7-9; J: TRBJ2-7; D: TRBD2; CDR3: CASSSWGLAGVITYEQYF; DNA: TGTGCCAGCAGCTCCTGGGGACTAGCGGGAGTCATCACCTACGAGCAGTACTTC
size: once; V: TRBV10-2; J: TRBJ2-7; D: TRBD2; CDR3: CASSESRDYYEQYF; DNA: TGCGCCAGCAGTGAGTCCCGGGACTATTACGAGCAGTACTTC
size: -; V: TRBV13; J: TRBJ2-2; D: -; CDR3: CASSLTGELFF; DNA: TGTGCCAGCAGCTTAACCGGGGAGCTGTTTTTT
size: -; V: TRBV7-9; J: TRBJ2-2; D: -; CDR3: CASSLHTGELFF; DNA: TGTGCCAGCAGCTTACATACCGGGGAGCTGTTTTTT
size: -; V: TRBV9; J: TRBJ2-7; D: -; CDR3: CASSVGGSSYEQYF; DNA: TGTGCCAGCAGCGTAGGAGGGAGCTCCTACGAGCAGTACTTC
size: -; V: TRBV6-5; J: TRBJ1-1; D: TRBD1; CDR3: CASRAPGQENTEAFF; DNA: TGTGCCAGCAGGGCCCCGGGACAGGAGAACACTGAAGCTTTCTTT
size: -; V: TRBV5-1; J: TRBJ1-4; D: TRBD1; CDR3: CASSLDRGGKLFF; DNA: TGCGCCAGCAGCTTGGACAGGGGAGGAAAACTGTTTTTT